The rows below give T cell receptor beta chains drawn from one sample of a study of cytomegalovirus exposure and HLA in healthy donors. The table came from immunoSEQ multiplex PCR; TCRdb's copy has only in-frame clones and leaves some out. The sample has around 150,000 clones; about 75% are singletons. Sequenced material: PBMCs. Every receptor here comes from a male donor in good health and CMV-seronegative. Each CDR3 is given with its conserved first and last residue.

TRBJ2-7,TRBV6-5,CASSYSFHRYEQYF
TRBJ1-4,TRBV27,CASSPRPGATNEKLFF
TRBJ2-7,TRBV11-3,CASSLGATYEQYF
TRBJ1-1,TRBV5-1,CASSLDIRGTEAFF
TRBJ1-2,TRBV18,CASSPEKGPGSYGYTF
TRBJ2-5,TRBV7-8,CASSLAGWGGTQYF
TRBJ2-1,TRBV15,CATSGGGGGNEQFF
TRBJ1-2,TRBV4-2,CASSQARGFRGYTF
TRBJ2-5,TRBV27,CATSRLETQYF
TRBJ2-7,TRBV7-2,CASSFRPGLEYSYEQYF
TRBJ2-7,TRBV5-1,CASSLAGQGGHEQYF
TRBJ2-1,TRBV2,CASSVDARMISSSYNEQFF
TRBJ1-1,TRBV11-1,CATGQPNTEAFF
TRBJ2-5,TRBV9,CASSARTSGSAQYF
TRBJ1-5,TRBV6-5,CASATEASNQPQHF
TRBJ1-3,TRBV2,CASSEGASGNTIYF
TRBJ2-3,TRBV2,CASSVDLADTQYF
TRBJ1-4,TRBV5-1,CASSLRSGTNEKLFF
TRBJ2-7,TRBV2,CASSERVGQYF
TRBJ1-4,TRBV9,CASSPRASNEKLFF
TRBJ1-1,TRBV5-4,CASSRLGHLNTEAFF
TRBJ2-1,TRBV7-6,CASSFRTRGENEQFF
TRBJ2-1,TRBV4-3,CASSQDLAGACEQFF
TRBJ2-2,TRBV30,CAWRRPLTSGKLVGELFF
TRBJ1-3,TRBV5-1,CASSPQGQVVTGNTIYF
TRBJ1-4,TRBV2,CASSEARGNEKLFF
TRBJ1-1,TRBV5-6,CASSLGFRSSTEAFF
TRBJ2-7,TRBV6-5,CASTPGRDSYEQYF
TRBJ1-1,TRBV9,CASSVGEPSNTEAFF
TRBJ2-2,TRBV7-9,CASSSETGGPGELFF
TRBJ1-2,TRBV2,CASSEDRFTNYGYTF
TRBJ1-1,TRBV18,CASSPDWDSRNTEAFF
TRBJ2-1,TRBV9,CASSVRREGYNEQFF
TRBJ2-7,TRBV5-4,CASSFGEGAYYEQYF
TRBJ2-3,TRBV6-5,CASSYLLAGETDTQYF
TRBJ2-3,TRBV11-3,CASSLGTASTDTQYF
TRBJ1-5,TRBV5-6,CASSYLGGDQPQHF
TRBJ2-7,TRBV2,CASSGPGTYEQYF
TRBJ2-6,TRBV9,CASRGGQGIGGANVLTF
TRBJ2-4,TRBV5-1,CASSPTRQAGKNIQYF
TRBJ2-5,TRBV2,CASSEISGGRETQYF
TRBJ2-7,TRBV27,CASSFDPGFEQYF
TRBJ1-2,TRBV20-1,CSARTEWDYTF
TRBJ1-1,TRBV6-5,CASWAPAPNTEAFF
TRBJ1-1,TRBV6-5,CAIYRDSVKAFF
TRBJ2-3,TRBV6-1,CASETSGGDTQYF
TRBJ2-7,TRBV13,CASSNLDRGYEQYF
TRBJ2-6,TRBV5-1,CASSFGGTGANVLTF
TRBJ1-3,TRBV7-9,CASSLGQGQSSGNTIYF
TRBJ2-7,TRBV27,CASSLSGYEQYF
TRBJ2-1,TRBV9,CASSGTSGRSYNEQFF
TRBJ1-2,TRBV9,CASSGVLGAHKGYTF
TRBJ1-4,TRBV7-2,CASSTRTGGREKLFF